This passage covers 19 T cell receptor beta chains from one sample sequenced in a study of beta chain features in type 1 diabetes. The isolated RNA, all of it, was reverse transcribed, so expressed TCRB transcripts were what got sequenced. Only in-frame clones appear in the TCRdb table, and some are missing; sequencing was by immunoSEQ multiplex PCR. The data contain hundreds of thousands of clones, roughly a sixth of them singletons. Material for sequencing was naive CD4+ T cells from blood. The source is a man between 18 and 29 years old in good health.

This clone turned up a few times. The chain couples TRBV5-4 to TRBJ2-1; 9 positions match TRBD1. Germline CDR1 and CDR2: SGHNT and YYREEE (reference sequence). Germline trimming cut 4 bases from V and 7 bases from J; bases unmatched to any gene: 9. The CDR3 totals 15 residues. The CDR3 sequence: CASSQGQGSENEQFF. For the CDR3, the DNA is TGTGCCAGCAGCCAAGGACAGGGGTCCGAAAATGAGCAGTTCTTC.

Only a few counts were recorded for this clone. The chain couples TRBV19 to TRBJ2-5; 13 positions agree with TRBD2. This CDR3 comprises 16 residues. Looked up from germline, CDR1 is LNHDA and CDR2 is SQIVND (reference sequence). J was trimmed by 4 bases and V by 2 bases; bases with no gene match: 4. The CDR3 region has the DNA TGTGCCAGTAGTATACGGACTAGCGGGAGAGGAGAGACCCAGTACTTC. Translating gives CASSIRTSGRGETQYF.

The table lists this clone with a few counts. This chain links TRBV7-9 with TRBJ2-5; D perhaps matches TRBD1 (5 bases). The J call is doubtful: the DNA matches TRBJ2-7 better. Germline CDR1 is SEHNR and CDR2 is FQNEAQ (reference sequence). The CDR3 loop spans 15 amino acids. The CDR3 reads CASSITWTPAYEQYF. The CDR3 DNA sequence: TGTGCCAGCAGCATCACCTGGACACCCGCATACGAGCAGTACTTC.

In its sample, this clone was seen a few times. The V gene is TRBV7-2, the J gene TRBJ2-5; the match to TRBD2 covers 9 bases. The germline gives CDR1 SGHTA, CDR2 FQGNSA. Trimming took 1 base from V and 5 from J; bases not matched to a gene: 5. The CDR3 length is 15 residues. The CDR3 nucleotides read TGTGCCAGCAGCTTAGTGCTGCGGGGGGGGGAGACCCAGTACTTC. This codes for CASSLVLRGGETQYF.

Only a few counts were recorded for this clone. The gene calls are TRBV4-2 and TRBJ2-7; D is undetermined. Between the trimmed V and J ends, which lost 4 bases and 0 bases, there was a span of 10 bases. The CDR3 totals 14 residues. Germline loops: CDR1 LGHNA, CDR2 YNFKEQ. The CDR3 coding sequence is TGTGCCAGCAGCCCGCCTGGAAGCTCCTACGAGCAGTACTTC. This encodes CASSPPGSSYEQYF.

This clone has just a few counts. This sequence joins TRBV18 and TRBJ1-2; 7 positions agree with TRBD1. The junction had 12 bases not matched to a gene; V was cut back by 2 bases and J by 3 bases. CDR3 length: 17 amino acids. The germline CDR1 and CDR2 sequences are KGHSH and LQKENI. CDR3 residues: CASSPRDRGLTHYGYTF. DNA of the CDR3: TGTGCCAGCTCACCAAGGGACAGAGGATTAACGCACTATGGCTACACCTTC.

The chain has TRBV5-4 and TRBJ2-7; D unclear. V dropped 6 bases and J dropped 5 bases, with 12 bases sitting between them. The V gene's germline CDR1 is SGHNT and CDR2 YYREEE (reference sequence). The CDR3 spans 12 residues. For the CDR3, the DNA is TGTGCCAGCATCCCCCGTCCCCACGAGCAGTACTTC. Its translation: CASIPRPHEQYF.

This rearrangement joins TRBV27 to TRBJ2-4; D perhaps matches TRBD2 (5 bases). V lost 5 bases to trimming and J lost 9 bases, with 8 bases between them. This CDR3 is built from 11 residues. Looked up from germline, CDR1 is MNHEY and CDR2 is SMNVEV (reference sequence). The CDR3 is CASSLEGIQYF. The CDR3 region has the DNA TGTGCCAGCAGTCTCGAGGGCATTCAGTACTTC.

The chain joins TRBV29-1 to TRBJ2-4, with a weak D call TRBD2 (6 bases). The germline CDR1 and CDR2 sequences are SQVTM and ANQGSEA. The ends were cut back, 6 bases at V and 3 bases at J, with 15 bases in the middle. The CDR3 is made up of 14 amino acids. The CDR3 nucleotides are TGCAGCGTCATTAGCGGAAGGGACAAAAACATTCAGTACTTC. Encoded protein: CSVISGRDKNIQYF.

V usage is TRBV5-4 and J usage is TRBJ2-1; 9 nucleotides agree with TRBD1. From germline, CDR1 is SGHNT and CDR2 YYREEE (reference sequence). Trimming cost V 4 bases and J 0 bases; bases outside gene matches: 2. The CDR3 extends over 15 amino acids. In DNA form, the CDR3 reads TGTGCCAGCAGCGGACAGGGGAGCTCCTACAATGAGCAGTTCTTC. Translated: CASSGQGSSYNEQFF.

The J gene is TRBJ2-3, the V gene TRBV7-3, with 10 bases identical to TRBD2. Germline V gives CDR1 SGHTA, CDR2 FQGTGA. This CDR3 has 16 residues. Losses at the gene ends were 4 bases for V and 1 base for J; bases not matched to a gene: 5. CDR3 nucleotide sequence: TGTGCCAGCAGCTCCGCCGGGACTAGCGGCACAGATACGCAGTATTTT. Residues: CASSSAGTSGTDTQYF.

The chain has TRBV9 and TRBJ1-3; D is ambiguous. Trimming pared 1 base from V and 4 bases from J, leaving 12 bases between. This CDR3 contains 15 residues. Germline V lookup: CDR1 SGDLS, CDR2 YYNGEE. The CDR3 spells CASSVMEGSGNTIYF. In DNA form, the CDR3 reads TGTGCCAGCAGCGTAATGGAGGGTTCAGGAAACACCATATATTTT.

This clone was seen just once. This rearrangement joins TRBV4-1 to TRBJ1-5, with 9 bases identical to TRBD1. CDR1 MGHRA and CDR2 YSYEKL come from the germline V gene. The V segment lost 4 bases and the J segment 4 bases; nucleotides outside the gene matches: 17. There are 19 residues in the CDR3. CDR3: CASSPIFGLIGQGNQPQHF. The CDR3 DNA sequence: TGCGCCAGCAGCCCAATCTTCGGACTAATCGGACAGGGGAATCAGCCCCAGCATTTT.

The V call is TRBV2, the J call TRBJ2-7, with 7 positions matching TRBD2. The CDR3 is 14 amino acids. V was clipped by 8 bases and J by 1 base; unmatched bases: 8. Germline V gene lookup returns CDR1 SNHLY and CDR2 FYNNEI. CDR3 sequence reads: CASLPGGTSYEQYF. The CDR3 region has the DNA TGTGCCAGCCTTCCGGGGGGAACATCCTACGAGCAGTACTTC. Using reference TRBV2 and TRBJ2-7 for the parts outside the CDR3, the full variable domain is EPEVTQTPSHQVTQMGQEVILRCVPISNHLYFYWYRQILGQKVEFLVSFYNNEISEKSEIFDDQFSVERPDGSNFTLKIRSTKLEDSAMYFCASLPGGTSYEQYFGPGTRLTVT.

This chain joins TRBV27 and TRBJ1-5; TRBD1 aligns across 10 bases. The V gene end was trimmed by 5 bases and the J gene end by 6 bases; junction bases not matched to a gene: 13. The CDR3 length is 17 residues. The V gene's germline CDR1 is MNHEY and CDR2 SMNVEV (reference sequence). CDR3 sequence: CASSTSMTGGRGQPQHF. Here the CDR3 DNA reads TGTGCCAGCAGTACATCCATGACAGGGGGCAGGGGTCAGCCCCAGCATTTT.

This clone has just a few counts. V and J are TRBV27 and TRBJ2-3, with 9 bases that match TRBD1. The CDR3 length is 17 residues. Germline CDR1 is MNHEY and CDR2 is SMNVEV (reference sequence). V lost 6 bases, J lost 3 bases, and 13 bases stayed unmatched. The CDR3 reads CASSEGSGTGYTDTQYF. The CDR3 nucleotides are TGTGCCAGCAGCGAGGGGAGCGGGACAGGGTATACAGATACGCAGTATTTT.

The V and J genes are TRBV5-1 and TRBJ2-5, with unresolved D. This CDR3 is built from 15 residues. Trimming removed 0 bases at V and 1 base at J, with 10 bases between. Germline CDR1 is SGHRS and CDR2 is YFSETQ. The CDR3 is CASSLATQLQETQYF. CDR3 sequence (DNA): TGCGCCAGCAGCTTGGCCACACAGCTCCAAGAGACCCAGTACTTC.

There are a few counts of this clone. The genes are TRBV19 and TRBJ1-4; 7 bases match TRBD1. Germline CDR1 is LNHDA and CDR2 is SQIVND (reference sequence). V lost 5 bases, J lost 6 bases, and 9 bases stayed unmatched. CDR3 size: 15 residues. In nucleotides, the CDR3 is TGTGCCAGTAGTCCCTACAGGGGCCGAGATGAAAAACTGTTTTTT. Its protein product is CASSPYRGRDEKLFF.

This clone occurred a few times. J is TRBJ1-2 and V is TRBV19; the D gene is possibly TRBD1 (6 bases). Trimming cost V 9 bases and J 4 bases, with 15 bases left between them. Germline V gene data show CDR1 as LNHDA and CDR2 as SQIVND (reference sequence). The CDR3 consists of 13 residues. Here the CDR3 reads CASGLTGPYGYTF. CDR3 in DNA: TGTGCCAGCGGCTTGACAGGCCCCTATGGCTACACCTTC.